This entry concerns a single T cell receptor (beta chain). Its antigen is unknown. No much larger clone is present one base from it, and per-base qualities are unavailable. Whole blood was collected in K2EDTA tubes by collaborating institutions according to the institutions' own protocols. For TCRbeta analysis, collaborators shipped samples in one of three forms: frozen whole blood, isolated PBMCs, or DNA extracted from either of those sample types. From its cysteine to its phenylalanine, the CDR3 spans 12 amino acids. The kept DNA is CDR3 alone, 36 bases in frame from the first base. V loses 6 bases, J loses 3 bases, and the germline ends lie 9 bases apart. Sequences MNHEY (CDR1) and SVGAGI (CDR2) are obtained from the germline V gene. The sample is drawn from a study of blood T cell repertoires in COVID-19 (dated by TCRdb to 2018 to 2020). Study-wide context: Collaborator samples came from the United States, Italy and Spain and covered acute and convalescent phases of COVID-19. Subjects who had been exposed to COVID-19, were actively infected with it, or had recovered from it provided the deeply sampled blood TCRbeta repertoires that made up the dataset. The sample metadata nearly always contained a de-identified subject ID, COVID-19 status, age in years and sex. Where HLA class I and class II types were available, the types were taken from metadata supplied by the sample provider, not from assay-based typing. The prospective study material was composed of cDNA or gDNA derived from T cells, B-cell-depleted T cells, or PBMCs. The samples were drawn from two sources: the first 160 participants of the ongoing ImmuneRACE study, and 1,254 subjects contributed by 6 global collaborators. A freely available public database, intended as a resource for researchers studying the immune response to SARS-CoV-2, is where the repertoires were released. Here is what the overall study found, with its caveats: The amount of clinical and demographic metadata varied by source and participant and was provided uncurated.

TCRbeta CDR3 regions were amplified from genomic DNA using the immunoSEQ Assay, a bias-controlled multiplex PCR. The paper's processing steps were these. Nucleated cell counts per sample were estimated from amplification of reference gene primers within the assay. Sequence reads were collapsed and filtered to measure the absolute abundance of every unique TCRbeta CDR3 rearrangement. For each sample, productive Simpson clonality was calculated as the square root of Simpson's diversity index across productive rearrangements. The clones in this table, taken by TCRdb from immuneACCESS, are in-frame only. Not every clone is retained; where verified, under half of the shortfall comes from an unresolved V gene, and the cause of the rest is unknown. V and J calls and clone size are as listed in that table; D and trimming were resolved from the DNA. The table for this sample lists about 98,000 clones; about nine tenths of them were counted only once. The biggest ten clones account for around a tenth of the sample.

The V and J segments used are TRBV6-5 and TRBJ2-7; the D gene is unclear. This clonotype was sampled from a man between 50 and 59 years old with acute or convalescent COVID-19. What was sequenced was peripheral blood. The sequenced DNA: TGTGCCAGCAGGACCCAGGTCTACGAGCAGTACTTC. This codes for CASRTQVYEQYF.